Included here is one T cell receptor beta chain sequence, with context. Its antigen is unknown. The investigators sampled blood at baseline, at cycle 4 day 1, and at cycle 7 day 1. The method was immunoSEQ multiplex PCR; TCRdb's version includes in-frame clones alone and lacks a portion of them. There are around 56,000 clones in the sample; under 85% occur only once, and about 4.5% lies in the top ten. This CDR3 is 14 amino acids long. Per the germline V gene, CDR1 is LNHDA and CDR2 is SQIVND (reference sequence). V lost 5 bases, J lost 3 bases, and 12 bases lay in between. This specimen belongs to a study of OX40 agonist ivuxolimab in advanced cancers. Study results and caveats: CD4+ T cells averaged fewer expanded clones than CD8+ T cells.

The chain couples TRBV19 to TRBJ2-3; unclear D gene. The sample here was CD4+ or CD8+ T cells sorted from blood, taken in a trial of the OX40 agonist ivuxolimab. This sequence was found in an adult with an advanced solid tumor such as melanoma, head and neck, liver or kidney cancer. The DNA for the CDR3 is TGTGCCAGTAGTGGACGGGTCGGGACAGATACGCAGTATTTT. Translated: CASSGRVGTDTQYF.